This TCR beta chain was identified in a study of cytomegalovirus exposure and HLA in healthy donors. Study context: There were some 410 genotyped donors. Of these, roughly 80% fell in the genetic ancestry cluster associated with self-reported Caucasian donors.

Primers: 60 Vbeta forward and 13 Jbeta reverse. Assay: immunoSEQ multiplex PCR; the TCRdb copy retains only in-frame clones and omits some. The record lists about 58,000 clones, of which the ten most abundant hold 2% to 2.5%. V was cut by 3 bases and J by 8 bases, with 19 bases left in between. CDR1 and CDR2 (germline): SQVTM, ANQGSEA. This CDR3 is built from 15 residues. The clonotype was recovered from a young woman in good health and CMV-seronegative. V gene TRBV29-1 combines with J gene TRBJ1-4; D is perhaps TRBD1 (6 bases). The sample taken for sequencing was PBMCs. CDR3 sequence: CSVEGAPGLGEKLFF. The CDR3 region has the DNA TGCAGCGTTGAGGGGGCGCCAGGGCTAGGGGAAAAACTGTTTTTT. The complete variable domain, with remaining parts taken from reference TRBV29-1 and TRBJ1-4, reads SAVISQKPSRDICQRGTSLTIQCQVDSQVTMMFWYRQQPGQSLTLIATANQGSEATYESGFVIDKFPISRPNLTFSTLTVSNMSPEDSSIYLCSVEGAPGLGEKLFFGSGTQLSVL.